The 26 T cell receptor beta chains below were found in one sample sequenced in a study of T cell changes during pregnancy in multiple sclerosis. Measured with immunoSEQ multiplex PCR; TCRdb has only the in-frame clones, and not every one. The sample lists some 50,000 clones; roughly nine tenths were seen once. The material sequenced was CD4+ T cells from peripheral blood mononuclear cells, taken in the second trimester of pregnancy. Receptors originate from a female donor with multiple sclerosis, enrolled in a pregnancy study.

This CDR3 is CASSLVTHSYNEQFF. The CDR3 bases are TGTGCCAGCAGCTTAGTAACTCACTCCTACAATGAGCAGTTCTTC. The V call is TRBV7-2, the J call TRBJ2-1; D is undetermined. Germline values: CDR1 SGHTA, CDR2 FQGNSA. Trimming removed 1 base from V and 0 bases from J, with 7 bases in between. The CDR3 has 15 residues.

This rearrangement joins TRBV7-9 to TRBJ1-2; 8 bases line up with TRBD1. Germline trimming cut 0 bases from V and 4 bases from J; bases unmatched to any gene: 4. Germline V gene sequence: CDR1 SEHNR, CDR2 FQNEAQ (reference sequence). This CDR3 is built from 15 residues. In DNA form, the CDR3 reads TGTGCCAGCAGCTTAGCGGTTGGGACAGGCTATGGCTACACCTTC. It yields the protein CASSLAVGTGYGYTF.

The rearrangement links TRBV5-6 to TRBJ1-1; 9 nucleotides match TRBD1. CDR3 size: 16 residues. CDR1 and CDR2 (germline): SGHDT, YYEEEE. After removal of 4 bases from V and 1 base from J, the junction contained 8 bases not matched to a gene. In DNA form, the CDR3 reads TGTGCCAGCAGCGCGCTGGACAGGGGAACGAACACTGAAGCTTTCTTT. This encodes CASSALDRGTNTEAFF.

This chain joins TRBV28 and TRBJ2-1; 7 bases map to TRBD2. V lost 2 bases and J lost 2; bases outside the gene matches: 3. The CDR3 is 15 residues long. The germline gives CDR1 MDHEN, CDR2 SYDVKM. The CDR3 is CASSLAGAPYNEQFF. In DNA, the CDR3 is TGTGCCAGCAGTTTAGCGGGAGCCCCCTACAATGAGCAGTTCTTC.

V is TRBV27 and J is TRBJ2-5; D might be TRBD1 (6 bases). Germline V gives CDR1 MNHEY, CDR2 SMNVEV (reference sequence). The CDR3 spans 15 residues. The germline V and J ends were trimmed by 5 bases and 5 bases, with 18 bases remaining between them. The CDR3 here is CASSTDRQARETQYF. The CDR3 DNA reads as TGTGCCAGCAGTACCGACAGGCAGGCCAGGGAGACCCAGTACTTC.

V and J are TRBV18 and TRBJ1-1; D may be TRBD1 (5 bases). This CDR3 has 16 amino acids. Trimming stripped 5 bases from V and 0 bases from J, with 16 bases between. The germline CDR1 and CDR2 sequences are KGHSH and LQKENI. In DNA, the CDR3 is TGTGCCAGCTCATTCGGGGGTCCCAAATTGAACACTGAAGCTTTCTTT. It encodes CASSFGGPKLNTEAFF.

This clone was seen once. The chain couples TRBV6-4 to TRBJ2-3; a weak D match, TRBD2 (5 bases). Germline values: CDR1 MRHNA, CDR2 SNTAGT. The CDR3 has 15 residues. Trimming pared 3 bases from V and 1 base from J, leaving 11 bases between. The CDR3 sequence: CASSDSGKGTDTQYF. Written as DNA, the CDR3 is TGTGCCAGCAGTGATTCGGGGAAGGGCACAGATACGCAGTATTTT.

This clone was seen a handful of times. This chain uses TRBV2 with TRBJ1-1; D gene unclear. There are 12 residues in the CDR3. The germline V gene encodes CDR1 SNHLY and CDR2 FYNNEI. Trimming shortened V by 9 bases and J by 5 bases, and 13 bases separated the two germline ends. CDR3 in amino acids: CARSERRTEAFF. CDR3 DNA sequence: TGTGCCAGGTCGGAAAGGAGGACTGAAGCTTTCTTT.

The rearrangement uses TRBV21-1 and TRBJ1-1; the table's D call, TRBD1, was not checked against the DNA. TRBV21-1 is deemed a pseudogene. The CDR3 has 15 residues. The CDR3 DNA is TGTGCCAGCAGCAAAGGGGCAGGCGTGAACACTGAAGCTTTCTTT. Its protein product is CASSKGAGVNTEAFF.

The chain is built from TRBV10-1 and TRBJ1-1, with 7 bases that match TRBD1. With V trimmed by 4 bases and J by 0 bases, 5 bases remained unmatched. Germline V gene lookup returns CDR1 WNHNN and CDR2 SYGVQD (reference sequence). The CDR3 has 15 amino acids. The CDR3 DNA reads as TGCGCCAGCAGTGGGAACAGGGGTTTGAACACTGAAGCTTTCTTT. This sequence encodes CASSGNRGLNTEAFF.

This clone turned up a few times. The V call is TRBV5-1, the J call TRBJ1-1; D may be TRBD1 (5 bases). V was shortened by 2 bases and J by 10 bases, with 12 bases between the two germline ends. The CDR3 has 12 amino acids. Germline V gene data show CDR1 as SGHRS and CDR2 as YFSETQ. In nucleotides, the CDR3 is TGCGCCAGCAGCTTAATGCAGGGTAGAGCTTTCTTT. Translation: CASSLMQGRAFF.

This chain connects TRBV7-3 to TRBJ2-2; TRBD2 aligns across 15 bases. Looked up from germline, CDR1 is SGHTA and CDR2 is FQGTGA. This CDR3 contains 20 residues. The J segment lost 3 bases and the V segment lost 0 bases, leaving 8 bases of the junction unmatched. This CDR3 is CASSLTAGLAGGRYTGELFF. The CDR3 region has the DNA TGTGCCAGCAGCTTAACCGCAGGACTAGCGGGGGGGCGGTACACCGGGGAGCTGTTTTTT. Full variable domain (outside the CDR3, taken from reference TRBV7-3 and TRBJ2-2): GAGVSQTPSNKVTEKGKYVELRCDPISGHTALYWYRQSLGQGPEFLIYFQGTGAADDSGLPNDRFFAVRPEGSVSTLKIQRTERGDSAVYLCASSLTAGLAGGRYTGELFFGEGSRLTVL.

The chain has TRBV18 and TRBJ1-2; 11 bases line up with TRBD1. The CDR3 length is 14 residues. Trimming at V came to 6 bases and at J to 3 bases, leaving 3 bases not matched to a gene. Germline CDR1 is KGHSH and CDR2 is LQKENI. CDR3 coding DNA: TGTGCCAGCTCCGGGACAGGGGGTTACTATGGCTACACCTTC. This encodes CASSGTGGYYGYTF.

The rearrangement uses TRBV5-6 and TRBJ1-3, with a weak D call TRBD1 (6 bases). CDR3 length: 16 amino acids. In germline, CDR1 is SGHDT, CDR2 YYEEEE. Trimming left V 0 bases short and J 0 bases short, with 10 bases between. For the CDR3, the DNA is TGTGCCAGCAGCTTGGAGGGGGTCCTCTCTGGAAACACCATATATTTT. As protein: CASSLEGVLSGNTIYF.

This chain uses TRBV7-2 with TRBJ2-2; tentative D call: TRBD2 (6 bases). Germline assignment: CDR1 SGHTA and CDR2 FQGNSA. The CDR3 extends over 15 amino acids. Between the trimmed V and J ends, which lost 6 bases and 2 bases, there was a span of 13 bases. As DNA, the CDR3 is TGTGCCAGCAGTTTGGGACTTTTTAACACCGGGGAGCTGTTTTTT. Translated, it gives CASSLGLFNTGELFF.

The chain joins TRBV9 to TRBJ2-3; tentative D call: TRBD2 (7 bases). CDR3 length: 16 residues. V lost 0 bases and J lost 2, with 13 bases in between. Germline-derived CDR1 and CDR2 are SGDLS and YYNGEE. The DNA for the CDR3 is TGTGCCAGCAGCGTAGTTGGGGGGGGGCCCACAGATACGCAGTATTTT. Encoded protein: CASSVVGGGPTDTQYF.

The chain recombines TRBV5-6 with TRBJ2-4; TRBD1 matches at 9 bases. The CDR3 spans 16 residues. CDR1 is SGHDT and CDR2 is YYEEEE in the germline V gene. Losses at the gene ends were 4 bases for V and 2 bases for J; bases not matched to a gene: 7. CDR3 nucleotides: TGTGCCAGCAGCATTGGGACAGGGTGGACCAAAAACATTCAGTACTTC. Translation gives CASSIGTGWTKNIQYF. Complete variable domain (other parts from reference TRBV5-6 and TRBJ2-4): DAGVTQSPTHLIKTRGQQVTLRCSPKSGHDTVSWYQQALGQGPQFIFQYYEEEERQRGNFPDRFSGHQFPNYSSELNVNALLLGDSALYLCASSIGTGWTKNIQYFGAGTRLSVL.

V usage is TRBV7-8 and J usage is TRBJ2-7; TRBD1 agrees at 9 bases. Germline V CDR1 and CDR2: SGHVS, FQNEAQ. Germline trimming cut 1 base from V and 2 bases from J; bases unmatched to any gene: 9. The CDR3 extends over 17 amino acids. This chain's CDR3 is CASSLGVGRTGAYEQYF. The CDR3 DNA is TGTGCCAGCAGCTTAGGTGTGGGCCGGACAGGGGCCTACGAGCAGTACTTC.

The J gene is TRBJ2-7, the V gene TRBV28; 8 nucleotides line up with TRBD2. J was trimmed by 3 bases and V by 6 bases; bases with no gene match: 10. Germline CDR1 and CDR2: MDHEN and SYDVKM. This CDR3 region has 15 residues. The CDR3 protein is CASSAAGTSHYEQYF. The CDR3 DNA sequence: TGTGCCAGCAGCGCTGCCGGGACTAGTCACTACGAGCAGTACTTC.

Only one count was recorded for this clone. The CDR3, as DNA: TGTGCCAGCAGCGTAGCCCCGGGGGACAATGAGCAGTTCTTC. Translated: CASSVAPGDNEQFF. This chain connects TRBV9 to TRBJ2-1, with D possibly matching TRBD2 (6 bases). The CDR3 is made up of 14 amino acids. Trimming cost V 0 bases and J 5 bases, with 9 bases left between them. Germline values: CDR1 SGDLS, CDR2 YYNGEE.

This chain links TRBV9 with TRBJ1-1; unclear D gene. The germline V and J ends were trimmed by 2 bases and 3 bases, with 8 bases remaining between them. The CDR3 consists of 13 residues. The V gene's germline CDR1 is SGDLS and CDR2 YYNGEE. DNA for the CDR3: TGTGCCAGCAGCGTGCACGGGGACACTGAAGCTTTCTTT. Residues: CASSVHGDTEAFF.

This clone was counted a single time. This chain joins TRBV28 and TRBJ1-5; 8 nucleotides line up with TRBD1. This CDR3 is 16 amino acids long. The V gene end was trimmed by 5 bases and the J gene end by 4 bases; junction bases not matched to a gene: 10. The germline V gene encodes CDR1 MDHEN and CDR2 SYDVKM. DNA of the CDR3: TGTGCCAGCAGTCCACCCCGACAGGGGAGGAATCAGCCCCAGCATTTT. Translated: CASSPPRQGRNQPQHF. The variable domain in full, with the rest retrieved from reference TRBV28 and TRBJ1-5, is DVKVTQSSRYLVKRTGEKVFLECVQDMDHENMFWYRQDPGLGLRLIYFSYDVKMKEKGDIPEGYSVSREKKERFSLILESASTNQTSMYLCASSPPRQGRNQPQHFGDGTRLSIL.

The chain has TRBV18 and TRBJ1-5, with D perhaps matching TRBD1 (6 bases). This CDR3 is built from 14 residues. Per germline, CDR1 KGHSH and CDR2 LQKENI. V gave up 3 bases and J gave up 5 bases, with 11 bases separating them. The CDR3 spells CASSPSGEDQPQHF. The CDR3, as DNA: TGTGCCAGCTCACCTTCAGGGGAAGATCAGCCCCAGCATTTT.

The rearrangement joins TRBV7-3 to TRBJ2-1, with D possibly TRBD1 on 6 matching bases. Trimming took off 5 bases at V and 5 bases at J, with 13 bases between the two ends. The CDR3 totals 14 residues. The V gene's germline CDR1 is SGHTA and CDR2 FQGTGA. The CDR3 loop reads CASSPGAVDNEQFF. For the CDR3, the DNA is TGTGCCAGCAGCCCAGGGGCAGTCGACAATGAGCAGTTCTTC. Complete variable domain (other parts from reference TRBV7-3 and TRBJ2-1): GAGVSQTPSNKVTEKGKYVELRCDPISGHTALYWYRQSLGQGPEFLIYFQGTGAADDSGLPNDRFFAVRPEGSVSTLKIQRTERGDSAVYLCASSPGAVDNEQFFGPGTRLTVL.

The chain uses TRBV9 and TRBJ2-1; D may be TRBD2 (7 bases). The CDR3 length is 15 residues. The germline V gene encodes CDR1 SGDLS and CDR2 YYNGEE. Between the trimmed V and J ends, which lost 0 bases and 7 bases, there was a span of 14 bases. The CDR3 reads CASSVGPRGANEQFF. The CDR3 nucleotides are TGTGCCAGCAGCGTAGGCCCCCGGGGGGCAAATGAGCAGTTCTTC.

The chain has TRBV28 and TRBJ1-5; perhaps TRBD1 as D (6 bases). Trimming removed 6 bases at V and 2 bases at J, with 20 bases between. Germline V gene sequence: CDR1 MDHEN, CDR2 SYDVKM. The CDR3 sequence is 17 residues long. CDR3 DNA: TGTGCCAGCAGAACGGGGGGACACCTAACGCGCAATCAGCCCCAGCATTTT. This sequence encodes CASRTGGHLTRNQPQHF.